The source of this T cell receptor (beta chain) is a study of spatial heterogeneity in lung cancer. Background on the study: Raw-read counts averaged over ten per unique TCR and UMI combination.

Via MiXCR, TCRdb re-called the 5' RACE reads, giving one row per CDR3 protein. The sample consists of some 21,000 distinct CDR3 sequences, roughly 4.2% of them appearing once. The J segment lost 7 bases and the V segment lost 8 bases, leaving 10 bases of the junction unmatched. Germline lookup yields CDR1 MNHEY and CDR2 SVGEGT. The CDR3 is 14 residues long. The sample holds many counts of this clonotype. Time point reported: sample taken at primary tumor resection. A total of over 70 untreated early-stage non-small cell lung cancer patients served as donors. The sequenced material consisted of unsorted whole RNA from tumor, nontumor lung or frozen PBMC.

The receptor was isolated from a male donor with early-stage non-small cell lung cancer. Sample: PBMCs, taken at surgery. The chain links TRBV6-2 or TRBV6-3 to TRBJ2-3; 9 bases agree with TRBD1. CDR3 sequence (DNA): TGTGCCAGCTTGCAGACAGGGGGTATAAATACGCAGTATTTT. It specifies CASLQTGGINTQYF.